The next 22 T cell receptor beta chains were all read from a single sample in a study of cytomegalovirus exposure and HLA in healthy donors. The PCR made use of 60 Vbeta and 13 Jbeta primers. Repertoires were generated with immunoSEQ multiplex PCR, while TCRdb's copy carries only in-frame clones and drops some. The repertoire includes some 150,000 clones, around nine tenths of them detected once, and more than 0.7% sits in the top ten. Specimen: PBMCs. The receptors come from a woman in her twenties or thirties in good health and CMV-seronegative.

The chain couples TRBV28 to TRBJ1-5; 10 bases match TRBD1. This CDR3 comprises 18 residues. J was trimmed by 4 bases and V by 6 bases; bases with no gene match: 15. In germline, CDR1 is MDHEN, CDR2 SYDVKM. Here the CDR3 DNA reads TGTGCCAGCAGACCGCCGGGACAGGGGCGAGGAACAAATCAGCCCCAGCATTTT. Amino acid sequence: CASRPPGQGRGTNQPQHF.

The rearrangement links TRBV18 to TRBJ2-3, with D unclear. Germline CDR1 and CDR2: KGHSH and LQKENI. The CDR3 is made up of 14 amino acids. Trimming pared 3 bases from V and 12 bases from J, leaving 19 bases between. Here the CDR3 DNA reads TGTGCCAGCTCACCGGCGTTTACGACTGGCCCACAGTATTTT. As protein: CASSPAFTTGPQYF.

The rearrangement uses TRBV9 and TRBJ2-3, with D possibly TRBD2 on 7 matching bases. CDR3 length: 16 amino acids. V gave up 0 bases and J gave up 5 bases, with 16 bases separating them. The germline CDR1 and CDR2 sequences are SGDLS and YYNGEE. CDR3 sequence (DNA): TGTGCCAGCAGCGTAGTGGGGGCGGGGGCGCAAGATACGCAGTATTTT. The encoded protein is CASSVVGAGAQDTQYF.

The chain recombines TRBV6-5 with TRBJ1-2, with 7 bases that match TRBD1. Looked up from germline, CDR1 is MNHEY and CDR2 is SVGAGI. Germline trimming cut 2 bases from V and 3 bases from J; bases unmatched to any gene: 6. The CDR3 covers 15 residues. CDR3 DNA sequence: TGTGCCAGCAGTTACACCTCCGGGACAGACTATGGCTACACCTTC. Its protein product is CASSYTSGTDYGYTF.

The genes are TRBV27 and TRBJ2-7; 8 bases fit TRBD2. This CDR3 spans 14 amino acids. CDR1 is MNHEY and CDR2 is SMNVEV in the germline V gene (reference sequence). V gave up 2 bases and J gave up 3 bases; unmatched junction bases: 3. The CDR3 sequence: CASSLLAGDYEQYF. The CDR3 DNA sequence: TGTGCCAGCAGTTTACTAGCGGGTGACTACGAGCAGTACTTC.

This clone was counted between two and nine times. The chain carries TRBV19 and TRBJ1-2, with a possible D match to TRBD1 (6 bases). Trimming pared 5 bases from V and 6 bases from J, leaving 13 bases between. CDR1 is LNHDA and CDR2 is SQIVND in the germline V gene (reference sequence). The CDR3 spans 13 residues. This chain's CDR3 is CASSRQAGDGYTF. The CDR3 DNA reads TGTGCCAGTAGTCGACAGGCAGGCGATGGCTACACCTTC.

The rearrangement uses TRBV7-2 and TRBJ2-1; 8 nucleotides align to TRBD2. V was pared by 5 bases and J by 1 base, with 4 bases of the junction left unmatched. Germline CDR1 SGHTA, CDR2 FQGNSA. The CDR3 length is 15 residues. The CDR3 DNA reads TGTGCCAGCAGCCGAACTAGCGGTTCCTACAATGAGCAGTTCTTC. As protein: CASSRTSGSYNEQFF.

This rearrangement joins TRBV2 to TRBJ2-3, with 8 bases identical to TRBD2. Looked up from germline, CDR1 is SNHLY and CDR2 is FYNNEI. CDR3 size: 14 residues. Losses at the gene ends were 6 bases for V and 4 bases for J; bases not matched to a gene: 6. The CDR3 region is CASRLLTSADTQYF. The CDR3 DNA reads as TGTGCCAGCAGACTACTGACTAGCGCAGATACGCAGTATTTT.

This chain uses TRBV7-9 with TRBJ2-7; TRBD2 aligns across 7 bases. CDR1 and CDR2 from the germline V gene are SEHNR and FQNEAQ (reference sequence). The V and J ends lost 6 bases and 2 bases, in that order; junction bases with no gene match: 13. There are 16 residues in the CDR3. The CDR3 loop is CASSLPSGGSTYEQYF. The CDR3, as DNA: TGTGCCAGCAGTCTCCCCTCGGGGGGTAGCACCTACGAGCAGTACTTC.

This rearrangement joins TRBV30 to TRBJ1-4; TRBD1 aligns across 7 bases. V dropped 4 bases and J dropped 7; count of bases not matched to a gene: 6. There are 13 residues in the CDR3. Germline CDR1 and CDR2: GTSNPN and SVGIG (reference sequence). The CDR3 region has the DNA TGTGCCTGGACCGGGACAGTCAGTGAAAAACTGTTTTTT. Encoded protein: CAWTGTVSEKLFF.

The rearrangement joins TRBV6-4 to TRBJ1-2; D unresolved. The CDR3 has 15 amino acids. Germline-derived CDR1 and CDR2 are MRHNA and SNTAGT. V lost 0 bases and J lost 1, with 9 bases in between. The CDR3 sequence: CASSDSSGFNYGYTF. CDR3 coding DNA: TGTGCCAGCAGTGACTCCTCAGGTTTTAACTATGGCTACACCTTC.

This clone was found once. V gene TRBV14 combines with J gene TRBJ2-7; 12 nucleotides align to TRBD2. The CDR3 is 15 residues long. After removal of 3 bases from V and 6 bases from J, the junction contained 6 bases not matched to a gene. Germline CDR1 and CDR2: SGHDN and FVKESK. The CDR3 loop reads CASSQLPGLAGEQYF. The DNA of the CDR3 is TGTGCCAGCAGCCAGCTACCGGGACTAGCGGGCGAGCAGTACTTC.

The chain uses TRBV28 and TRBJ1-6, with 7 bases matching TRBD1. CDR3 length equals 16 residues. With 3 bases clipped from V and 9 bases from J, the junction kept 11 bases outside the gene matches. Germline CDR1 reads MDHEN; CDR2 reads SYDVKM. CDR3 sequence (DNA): TGTGCCAGCAGTTTCCCCCAGACAGGGTCCAGTTCACCCCTCCACTTT. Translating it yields CASSFPQTGSSSPLHF.

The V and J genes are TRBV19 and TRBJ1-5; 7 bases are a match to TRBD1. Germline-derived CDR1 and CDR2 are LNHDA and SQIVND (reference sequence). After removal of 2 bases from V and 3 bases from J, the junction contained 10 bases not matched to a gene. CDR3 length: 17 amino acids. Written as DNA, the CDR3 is TGTGCCAGTAGTATACCCCCGGGACAGCCCTTCAATCAGCCCCAGCATTTT. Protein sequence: CASSIPPGQPFNQPQHF.

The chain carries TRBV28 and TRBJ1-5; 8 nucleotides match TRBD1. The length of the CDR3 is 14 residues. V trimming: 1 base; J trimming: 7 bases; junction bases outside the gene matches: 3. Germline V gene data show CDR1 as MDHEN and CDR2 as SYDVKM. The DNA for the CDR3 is TGTGCCAGCAGTTTATCAGGGGGCGGGCAGCCCCAGCATTTT. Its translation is CASSLSGGGQPQHF. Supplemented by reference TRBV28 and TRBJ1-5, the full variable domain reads DVKVTQSSRYLVKRTGEKVFLECVQDMDHENMFWYRQDPGLGLRLIYFSYDVKMKEKGDIPEGYSVSREKKERFSLILESASTNQTSMYLCASSLSGGGQPQHFGDGTRLSIL.

The CDR3 here is CASSRLDRGHEQYF. As DNA, the CDR3 is TGTGCCAGCTCACGCCTGGACAGGGGGCACGAGCAGTACTTC. The genes are TRBV18 and TRBJ2-7; 11 nucleotides line up with TRBD1. Germline loops: CDR1 KGHSH, CDR2 LQKENI. Trimming took 4 bases from V and 5 from J; bases not matched to a gene: 4. The CDR3 spans 14 residues.

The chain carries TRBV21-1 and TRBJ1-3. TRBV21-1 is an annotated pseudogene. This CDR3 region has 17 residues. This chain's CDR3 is CASSKVGRRLGGNTIYF. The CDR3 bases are TGTGCCAGCAGCAAAGTAGGGAGACGCCTAGGTGGAAACACCATATATTTT.

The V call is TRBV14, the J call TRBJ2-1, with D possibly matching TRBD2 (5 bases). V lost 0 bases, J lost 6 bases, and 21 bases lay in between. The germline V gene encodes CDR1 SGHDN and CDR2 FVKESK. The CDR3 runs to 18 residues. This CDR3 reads CASSQEFGYAGLINEQFF. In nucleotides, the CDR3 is TGTGCCAGCAGCCAAGAGTTCGGGTACGCGGGCTTAATCAATGAGCAGTTCTTC.

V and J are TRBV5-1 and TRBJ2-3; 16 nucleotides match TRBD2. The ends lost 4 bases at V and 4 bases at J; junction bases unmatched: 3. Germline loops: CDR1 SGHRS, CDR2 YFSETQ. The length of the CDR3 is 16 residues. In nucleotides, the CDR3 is TGCGCCAGCAGCCCGGGACTAGCGGGAGGGCCAGATACGCAGTATTTT. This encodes CASSPGLAGGPDTQYF.

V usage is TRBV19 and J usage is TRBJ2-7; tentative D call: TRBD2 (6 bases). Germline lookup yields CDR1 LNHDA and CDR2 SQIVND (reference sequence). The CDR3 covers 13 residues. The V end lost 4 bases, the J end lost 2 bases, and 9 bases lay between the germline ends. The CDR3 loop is CASSSGIPYEQYF. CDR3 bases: TGTGCCAGTAGTAGCGGGATCCCCTACGAGCAGTACTTC.

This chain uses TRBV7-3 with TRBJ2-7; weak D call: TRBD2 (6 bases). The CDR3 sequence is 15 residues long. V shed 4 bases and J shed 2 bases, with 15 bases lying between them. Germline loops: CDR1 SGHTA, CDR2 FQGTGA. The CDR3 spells CASSYTGGPTYEQYF. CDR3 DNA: TGTGCCAGCAGCTACACCGGGGGACCAACCTACGAGCAGTACTTC.

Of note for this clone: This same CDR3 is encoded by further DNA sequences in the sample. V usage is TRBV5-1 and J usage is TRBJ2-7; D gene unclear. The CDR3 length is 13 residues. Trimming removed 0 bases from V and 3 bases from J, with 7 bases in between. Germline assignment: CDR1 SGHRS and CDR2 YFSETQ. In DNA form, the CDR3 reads TGCGCCAGCAGCTTGGGGCAGGACTACGAGCAGTACTTC. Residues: CASSLGQDYEQYF.